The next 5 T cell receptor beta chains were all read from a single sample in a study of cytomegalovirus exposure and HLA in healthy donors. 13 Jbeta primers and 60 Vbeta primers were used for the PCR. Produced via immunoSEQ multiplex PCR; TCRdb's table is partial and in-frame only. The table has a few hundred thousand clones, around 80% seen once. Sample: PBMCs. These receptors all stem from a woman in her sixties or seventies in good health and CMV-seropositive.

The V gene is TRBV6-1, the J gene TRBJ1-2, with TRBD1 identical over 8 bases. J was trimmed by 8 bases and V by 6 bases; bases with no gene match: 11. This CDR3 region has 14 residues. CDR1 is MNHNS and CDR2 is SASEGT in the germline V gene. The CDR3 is CASSEAQGAGGYTF. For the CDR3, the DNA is TGTGCCAGCAGCGAGGCTCAGGGGGCGGGCGGCTACACCTTC.

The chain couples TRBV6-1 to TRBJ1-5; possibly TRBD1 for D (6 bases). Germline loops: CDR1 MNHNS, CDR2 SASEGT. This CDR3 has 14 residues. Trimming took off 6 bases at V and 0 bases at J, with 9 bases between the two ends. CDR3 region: CASRTGYSNQPQHF. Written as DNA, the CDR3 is TGTGCCAGCAGGACAGGTTATAGCAATCAGCCCCAGCATTTT.

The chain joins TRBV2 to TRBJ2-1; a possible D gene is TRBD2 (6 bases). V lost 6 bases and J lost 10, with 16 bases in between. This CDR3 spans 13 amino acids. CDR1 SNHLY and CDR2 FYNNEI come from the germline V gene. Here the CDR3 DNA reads TGTGCCAGCAGCTCTAGTCCCGCGGGAGAGCAGTTCTTC. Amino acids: CASSSSPAGEQFF. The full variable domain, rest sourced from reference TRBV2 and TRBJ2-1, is EPEVTQTPSHQVTQMGQEVILRCVPISNHLYFYWYRQILGQKVEFLVSFYNNEISEKSEIFDDQFSVERPDGSNFTLKIRSTKLEDSAMYFCASSSSPAGEQFFGPGTRLTVL.

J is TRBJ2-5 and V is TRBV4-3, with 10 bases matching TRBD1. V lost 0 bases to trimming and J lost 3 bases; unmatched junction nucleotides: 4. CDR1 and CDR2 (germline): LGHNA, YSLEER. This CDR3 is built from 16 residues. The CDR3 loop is CASSQDFGTGEETQYF. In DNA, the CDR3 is TGCGCCAGCAGCCAAGATTTTGGGACAGGGGAAGAGACCCAGTACTTC.

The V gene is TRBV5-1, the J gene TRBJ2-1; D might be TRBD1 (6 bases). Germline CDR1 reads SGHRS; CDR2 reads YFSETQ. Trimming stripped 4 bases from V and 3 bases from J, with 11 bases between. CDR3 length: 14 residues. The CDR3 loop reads CASSGTLNYNEQFF. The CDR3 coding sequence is TGCGCCAGCAGCGGGACACTAAACTACAATGAGCAGTTCTTC.